This T cell receptor (beta chain) was profiled in a study of metastatic and nonmetastatic thyroid tumors (dated by TCRdb to 2020 to 2022). Concerning the study at large: For patients with malignant and with benign thyroid disease, the researchers compared repertoires between peripheral blood samples and tumor or nodule tissue samples. The full study reports these points: In both blood and tumor samples, TCR beta diversity was reported to be significantly higher in malignant tumors than in benign nodules.

The protocol used for the library was PCR. Sequencing took place on an Illumina HiSeq 4000. High-throughput sequencing was used to profile the TCR beta-chain CDR3 region of every patient. Regarding the original processing steps: CDR3 differences across clinicopathological groups were used to build a classifier for discriminating distant-metastatic papillary thyroid cancer patients. The Shannon index was used to measure repertoire diversity, and the Morisita-Horn index was used to measure how similar tumor and blood repertoires were. TCRdb reprocessing: public reads trimmed at Q25 with fastp, clones called with MiXCR, in-frame beta chains kept. The V and J calls shown here were made by TCRdb, not taken from the authors' results. The sample data list roughly 40,000 clones, and 16% of these were observed just once. Together, the top ten hold over 3.5% of the sample. From V the trimming removes 6 bases and from J it removes 3 bases, while the gene matches leave 8 bases of the junction unaccounted for. Including the terminal cysteine and phenylalanine, the CDR3 comprises 13 residues. Kept here is only the CDR3 DNA, which spans 39 bases and is read in frame from base 1. CDR1 and CDR2, per the germline V gene (reference sequence), are DFQATT and SNEGSKA.

To note about this clone: Its antigen target is currently unknown. No clone much larger than this one lies a single base away; base qualities are absent.

Before undergoing thyroid surgery, none of the patients had been given any kind of treatment. Patient clinical samples collected from about 2011 to 2019 were retrospectively analysed using T-cell receptor beta sequencing. The source is a female donor with papillary thyroid cancer or a benign thyroid nodule (not recorded which). Some clones in this sample may be carry-over from other donors' samples. The chain couples TRBV20-1 to TRBJ2-7; 7 bases in the middle match TRBD2. Sample: blood. Here is the DNA: TGCAGTGCAGAGACTAGCCGCGACTACGAGCAGTACTTC. Translated, this gives CSAETSRDYEQYF.